One and the same sample provided the 5 T cell receptor beta chains below, sequenced in a study of vaccination effects on CD4 cells after COVID-19. Their recognized antigens are unknown. Viral peptide pool expansion of antigen-specific CD4+ T cells preceded sequencing in the ViraFEST assay. The culture ran for around nine days, and then CD4+ T cells were isolated. According to PCR results, the person was infected with SARS-CoV-2 between March and December 2020. Clones were read by immunoSEQ multiplex PCR, and TCRdb kept only the in-frame ones, dropping some. The sample shows about 26,000 clones, about 84% of them seen only once. Sequenced material: CD4+ T cells from PBMCs cultured with HCoV-NL63 spike peptides, taken before COVID-19 vaccination. The receptors were sampled from a human donor who had a prior SARS-CoV-2 infection.

The V call is TRBV19, the J call TRBJ2-7, with D hard to call. Per germline, CDR1 LNHDA and CDR2 SQIVND (reference sequence). This CDR3 spans 17 amino acids. Trimming took off 3 bases at V and 0 bases at J, with 18 bases between the two ends. The CDR3 nucleotides are TGTGCCAGTAGTATGGTTGTAGGTACAACGAGCTCCTACGAGCAGTACTTC. It is translated as CASSMVVGTTSSYEQYF.

The chain employs TRBV7-9 and TRBJ2-4; TRBD1 aligns across 7 bases. The length of the CDR3 is 13 residues. Germline V gives CDR1 SEHNR, CDR2 FQNEAQ (reference sequence). Losses at the gene ends were 1 base for V and 11 bases for J; bases not matched to a gene: 5. The CDR3 nucleotides are TGTGCCAGCAGCTTAGTGCCCGGACAGGTTCAGTACTTC. It is translated as CASSLVPGQVQYF. Complete variable domain (other parts from reference TRBV7-9 and TRBJ2-4): DTGVSQNPRHKITKRGQNVTFRCDPISEHNRLYWYRQTLGQGPEFLTYFQNEAQLEKSRLLSDRFSAERPKGSFSTLEIQRTEQGDSAMYLCASSLVPGQVQYFGAGTRLSVL.

This clone has only a few counts. The CDR3 loop is CASSLLNYGYTF. The CDR3, as DNA: TGTGCCAGCAGCTTATTGAACTATGGCTACACCTTC. The chain is built from TRBV11-3 and TRBJ1-2, with unresolved D. Germline V gene sequence: CDR1 SGHNT, CDR2 YENEEA. The CDR3 runs 12 residues. V lost 2 bases and J lost 2, with 3 bases in between.

This chain links TRBV5-4 with TRBJ1-2; unclear D gene. This CDR3 is 15 amino acids long. The germline V gene has CDR1 SGHNT and CDR2 YYREEE (reference sequence). The V end lost 3 bases, the J end lost 4 bases, and 16 bases lay between the germline ends. This CDR3 reads CASSSPMTGAYGYTF. The CDR3 coding sequence is TGTGCCAGCAGCTCCCCCATGACGGGCGCCTATGGCTACACCTTC.

V is TRBV24-1 and J is TRBJ1-5; 8 nucleotides agree with TRBD1. The V gene end was trimmed by 4 bases and the J gene end by 9 bases; junction bases not matched to a gene: 10. The germline V gene encodes CDR1 KGHDR and CDR2 SFDVKD. The length of the CDR3 is 15 residues. The CDR3 reads CATSDSQGDGRPQHF. The CDR3 nucleotides read TGTGCCACCAGTGACTCACAGGGGGACGGGCGGCCCCAGCATTTT.